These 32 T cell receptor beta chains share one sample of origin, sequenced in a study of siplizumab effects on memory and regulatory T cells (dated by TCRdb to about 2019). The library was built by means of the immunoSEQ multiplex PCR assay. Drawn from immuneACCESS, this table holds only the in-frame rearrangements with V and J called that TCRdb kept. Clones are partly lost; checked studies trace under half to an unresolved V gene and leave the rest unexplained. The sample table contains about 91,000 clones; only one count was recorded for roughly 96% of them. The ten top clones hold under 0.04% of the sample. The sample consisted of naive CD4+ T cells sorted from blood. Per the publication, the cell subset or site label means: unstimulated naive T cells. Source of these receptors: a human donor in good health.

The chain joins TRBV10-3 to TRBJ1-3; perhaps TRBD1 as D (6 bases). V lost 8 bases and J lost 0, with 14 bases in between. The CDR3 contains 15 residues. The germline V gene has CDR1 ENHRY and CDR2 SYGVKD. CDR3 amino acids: CAIGGQENSGNTIYF. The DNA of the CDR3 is TGTGCCATCGGGGGACAAGAAAACTCTGGAAACACCATATATTTT.

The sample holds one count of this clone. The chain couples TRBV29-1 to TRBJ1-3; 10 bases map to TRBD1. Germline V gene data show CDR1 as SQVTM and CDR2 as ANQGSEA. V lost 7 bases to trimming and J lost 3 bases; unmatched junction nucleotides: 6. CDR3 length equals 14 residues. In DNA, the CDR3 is TGCAGCGCAGGACAGGGGGGAGTTGGAAACACCATATATTTT. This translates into CSAGQGGVGNTIYF.

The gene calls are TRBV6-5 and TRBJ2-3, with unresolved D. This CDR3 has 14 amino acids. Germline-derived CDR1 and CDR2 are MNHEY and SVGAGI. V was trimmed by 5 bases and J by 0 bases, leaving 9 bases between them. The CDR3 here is CASSISFSTDTQYF. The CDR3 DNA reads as TGTGCCAGCAGTATTAGCTTTAGCACAGATACGCAGTATTTT.

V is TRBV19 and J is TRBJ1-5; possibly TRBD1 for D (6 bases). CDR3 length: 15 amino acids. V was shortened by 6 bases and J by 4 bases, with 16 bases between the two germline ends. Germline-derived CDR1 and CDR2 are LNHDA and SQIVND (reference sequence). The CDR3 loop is CASSHLGQSNQPQHF. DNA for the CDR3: TGTGCCAGTAGCCATCTCGGACAGAGTAATCAGCCCCAGCATTTT.

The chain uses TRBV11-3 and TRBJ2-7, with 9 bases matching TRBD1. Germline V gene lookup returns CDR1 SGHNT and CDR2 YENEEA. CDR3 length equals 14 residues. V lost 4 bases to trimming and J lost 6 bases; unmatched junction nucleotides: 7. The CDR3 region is CASSSGTGYPEQYF. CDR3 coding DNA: TGTGCCAGCAGCTCCGGGACAGGGTATCCCGAGCAGTACTTC.

This CDR3 is CASSYSGHPNTEAFF. Here the CDR3 DNA reads TGTGCCAGCAGTTACTCCGGACACCCGAACACTGAAGCTTTCTTT. The V call is TRBV6-5, the J call TRBJ1-1; maybe TRBD1 (5 bases). The CDR3 spans 15 residues. Germline loops: CDR1 MNHEY, CDR2 SVGAGI. V shed 0 bases and J shed 1 base, with 9 bases lying between them.

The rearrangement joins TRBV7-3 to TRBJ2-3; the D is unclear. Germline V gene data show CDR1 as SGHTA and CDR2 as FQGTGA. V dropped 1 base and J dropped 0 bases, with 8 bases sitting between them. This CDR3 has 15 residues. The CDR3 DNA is TGTGCCAGCAGCTTAAGAAGAGCCAGCACAGATACGCAGTATTTT. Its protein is CASSLRRASTDTQYF.

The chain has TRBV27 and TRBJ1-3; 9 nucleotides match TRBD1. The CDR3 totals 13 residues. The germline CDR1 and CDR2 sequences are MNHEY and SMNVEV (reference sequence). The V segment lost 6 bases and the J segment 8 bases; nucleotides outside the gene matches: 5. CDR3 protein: CASRGQGQYTIYF. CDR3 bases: TGTGCCAGCAGGGGACAGGGTCAGTACACCATATATTTT.

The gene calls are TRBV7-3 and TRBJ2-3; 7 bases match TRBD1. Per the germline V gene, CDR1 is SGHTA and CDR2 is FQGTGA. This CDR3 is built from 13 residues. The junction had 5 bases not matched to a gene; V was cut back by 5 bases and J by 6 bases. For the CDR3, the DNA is TGTGCCAGCAGCCTACAGGGGTTGGATACGCAGTATTTT. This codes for CASSLQGLDTQYF.

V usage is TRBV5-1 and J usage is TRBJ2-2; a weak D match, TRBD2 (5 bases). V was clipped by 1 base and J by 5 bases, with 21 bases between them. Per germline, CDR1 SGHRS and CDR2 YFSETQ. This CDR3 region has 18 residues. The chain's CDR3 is CASSLRSVSVATTGELFF. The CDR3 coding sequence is TGCGCCAGCAGCTTGCGATCGGTTAGTGTAGCGACTACCGGGGAGCTGTTTTTT.

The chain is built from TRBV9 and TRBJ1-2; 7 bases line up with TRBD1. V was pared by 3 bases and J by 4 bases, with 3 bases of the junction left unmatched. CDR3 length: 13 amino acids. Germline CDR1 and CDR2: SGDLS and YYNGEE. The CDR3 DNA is TGTGCCAGCAGCGGGACAGGTACCTATGGCTACACCTTC. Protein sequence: CASSGTGTYGYTF. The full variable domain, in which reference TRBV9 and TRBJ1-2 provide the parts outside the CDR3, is DSGVTQTPKHLITATGQRVTLRCSPRSGDLSVYWYQQSLDQGLQFLIQYYNGEERAKGNILERFSAQQFPDLHSELNLSSLELGDSALYFCASSGTGTYGYTFGSGTRLTVV.

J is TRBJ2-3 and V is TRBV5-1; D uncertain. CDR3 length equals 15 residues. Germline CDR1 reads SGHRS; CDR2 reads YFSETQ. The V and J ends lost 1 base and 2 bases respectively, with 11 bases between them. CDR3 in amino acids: CASSLTRQNTDTQYF. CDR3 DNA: TGCGCCAGCAGCTTGACGAGACAAAACACAGATACGCAGTATTTT.

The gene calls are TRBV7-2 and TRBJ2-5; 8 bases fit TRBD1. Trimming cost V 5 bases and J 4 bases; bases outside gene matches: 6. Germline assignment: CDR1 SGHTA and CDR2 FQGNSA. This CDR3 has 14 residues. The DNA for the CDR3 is TGTGCCAGCAGCCCCGGGACAGGTCGAGAGACCCAGTACTTC. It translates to CASSPGTGRETQYF.

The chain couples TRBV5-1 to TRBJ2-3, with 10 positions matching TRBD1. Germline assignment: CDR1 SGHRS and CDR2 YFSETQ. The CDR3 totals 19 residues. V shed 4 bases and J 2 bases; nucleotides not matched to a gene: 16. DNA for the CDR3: TGCGCCAGCAGCCGGATTACCGGGACAGGGGTTCTCATCACAGATACGCAGTATTTT. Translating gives CASSRITGTGVLITDTQYF.

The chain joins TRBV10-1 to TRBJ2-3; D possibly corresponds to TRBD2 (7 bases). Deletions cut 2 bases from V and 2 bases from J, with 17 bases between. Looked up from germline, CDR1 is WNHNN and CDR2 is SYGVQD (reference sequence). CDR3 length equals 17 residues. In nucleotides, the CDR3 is TGCGCCAGCAGTGAGCGGGGGGCCAGCACCACCACAGATACGCAGTATTTT. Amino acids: CASSERGASTTTDTQYF.

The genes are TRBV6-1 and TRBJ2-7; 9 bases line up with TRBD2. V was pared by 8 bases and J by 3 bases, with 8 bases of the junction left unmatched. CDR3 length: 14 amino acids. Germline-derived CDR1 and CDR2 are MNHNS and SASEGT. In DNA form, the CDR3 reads TGTGCCAGCCCGAAGGCGGGGGGGGTCTACGAGCAGTACTTC. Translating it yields CASPKAGGVYEQYF.

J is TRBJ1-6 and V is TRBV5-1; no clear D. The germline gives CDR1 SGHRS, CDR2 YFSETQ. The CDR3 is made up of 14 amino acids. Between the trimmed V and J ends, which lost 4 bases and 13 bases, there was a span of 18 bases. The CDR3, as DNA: TGCGCCAGCAGCGCGGACCGGGAATTCGATCCCCTCCACTTT. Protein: CASSADREFDPLHF. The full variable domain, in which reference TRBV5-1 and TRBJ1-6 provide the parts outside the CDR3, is KAGVTQTPRYLIKTRGQQVTLSCSPISGHRSVSWYQQTPGQGLQFLFEYFSETQRNKGNFPGRFSGRQFSNSRSEMNVSTLELGDSALYLCASSADREFDPLHFGNGTRLTVT.

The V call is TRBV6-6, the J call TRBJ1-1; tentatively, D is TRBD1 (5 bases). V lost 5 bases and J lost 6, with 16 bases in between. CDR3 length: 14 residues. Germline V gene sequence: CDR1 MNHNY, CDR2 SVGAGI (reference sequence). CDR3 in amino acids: CASSPPGRGSEAFF. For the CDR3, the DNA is TGTGCCAGCAGTCCACCGGGTAGGGGCTCTGAAGCTTTCTTT.

CDR3 DNA sequence: TGTGCCAGTCGAAAACCCCAGGGGGAAAGGAACGAGCAGTACTTC. Translation: CASRKPQGERNEQYF. The V and J genes are TRBV6-1 and TRBJ2-7; 7 positions match TRBD1. The CDR3 has 15 residues. Germline assignment: CDR1 MNHNS and CDR2 SASEGT. The junction had 16 bases not matched to a gene; V was cut back by 9 bases and J by 5 bases.

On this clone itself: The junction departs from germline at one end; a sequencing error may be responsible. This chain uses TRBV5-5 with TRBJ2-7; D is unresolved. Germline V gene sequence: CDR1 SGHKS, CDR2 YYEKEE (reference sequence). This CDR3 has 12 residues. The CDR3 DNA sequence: TGTGCCAGCACCTTGGATACCTACGAGCAGTACTTC. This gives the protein CASTLDTYEQYF.

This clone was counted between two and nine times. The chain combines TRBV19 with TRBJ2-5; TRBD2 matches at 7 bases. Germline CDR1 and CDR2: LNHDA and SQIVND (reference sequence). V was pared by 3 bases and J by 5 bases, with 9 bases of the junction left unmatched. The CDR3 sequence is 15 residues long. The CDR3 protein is CASSILAGERETQYF. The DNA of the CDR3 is TGTGCCAGTAGTATTCTGGCGGGGGAGCGGGAGACCCAGTACTTC.

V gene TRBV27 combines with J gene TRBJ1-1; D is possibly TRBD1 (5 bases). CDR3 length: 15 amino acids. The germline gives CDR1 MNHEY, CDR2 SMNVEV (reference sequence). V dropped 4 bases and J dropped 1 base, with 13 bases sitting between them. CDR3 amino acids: CASSSPITGNTEAFF. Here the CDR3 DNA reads TGTGCCAGCAGTTCTCCGATAACAGGGAACACTGAAGCTTTCTTT.

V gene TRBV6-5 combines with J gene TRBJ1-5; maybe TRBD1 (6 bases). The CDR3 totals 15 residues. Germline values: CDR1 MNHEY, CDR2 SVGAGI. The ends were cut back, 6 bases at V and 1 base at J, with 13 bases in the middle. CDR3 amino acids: CASSRTGTSNQPQHF. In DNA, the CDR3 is TGTGCCAGCAGCCGTACAGGGACGAGCAATCAGCCCCAGCATTTT.

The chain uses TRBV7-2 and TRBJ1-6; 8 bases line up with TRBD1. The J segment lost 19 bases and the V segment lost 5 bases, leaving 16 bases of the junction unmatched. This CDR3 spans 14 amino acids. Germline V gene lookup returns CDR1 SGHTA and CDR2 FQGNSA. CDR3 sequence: CASSPGEVWDRPHF. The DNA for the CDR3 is TGTGCCAGCAGCCCGGGGGAGGTTTGGGACAGGCCTCACTTT. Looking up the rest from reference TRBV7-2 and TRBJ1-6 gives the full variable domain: GAGVSQSPSNKVTEKGKDVELRCDPISGHTALYWYRQSLGQGLEFLIYFQGNSAPDKSGLPSDRFSAERTGGSVSTLTIQRTQQEDSAVYLCASSPGEVWDRPHFGNGTRLTVT.

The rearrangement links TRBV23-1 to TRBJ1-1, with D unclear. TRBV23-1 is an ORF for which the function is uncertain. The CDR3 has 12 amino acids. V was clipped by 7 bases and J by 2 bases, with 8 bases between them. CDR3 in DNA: TGCGCCAGCACCCTGAATAACACTGAAGCTTTCTTT. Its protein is CASTLNNTEAFF.

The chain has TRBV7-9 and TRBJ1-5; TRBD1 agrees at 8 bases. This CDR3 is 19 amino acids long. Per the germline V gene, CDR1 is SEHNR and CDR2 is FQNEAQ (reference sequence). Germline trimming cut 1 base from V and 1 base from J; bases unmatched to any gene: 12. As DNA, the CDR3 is TGTGCCAGCAGCTTAGGCGGTTGGACAGGGCGCAACAGCAATCAGCCCCAGCATTTT. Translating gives CASSLGGWTGRNSNQPQHF.

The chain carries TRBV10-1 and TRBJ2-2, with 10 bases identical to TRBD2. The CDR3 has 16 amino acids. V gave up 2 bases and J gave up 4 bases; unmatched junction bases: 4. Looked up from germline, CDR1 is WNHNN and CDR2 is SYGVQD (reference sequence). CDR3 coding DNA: TGCGCCAGCAGTGAGCCTAGCGGGGGCGTCACCGGGGAGCTGTTTTTT. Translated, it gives CASSEPSGGVTGELFF.

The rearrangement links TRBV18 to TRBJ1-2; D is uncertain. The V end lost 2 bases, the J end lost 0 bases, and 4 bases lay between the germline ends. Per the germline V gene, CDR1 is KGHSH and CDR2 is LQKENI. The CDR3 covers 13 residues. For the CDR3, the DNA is TGTGCCAGCTCACCATCAGCTAACTATGGCTACACCTTC. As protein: CASSPSANYGYTF.

CDR3 residues: CASSPGLEKDEQFF. The CDR3 DNA follows: TGTGCCAGCAGCCCGGGACTAGAGAAAGATGAGCAGTTCTTC. The chain joins TRBV4-2 to TRBJ2-1; 8 positions agree with TRBD2. The germline gives CDR1 LGHNA, CDR2 YNFKEQ. The ends lost 4 bases at V and 8 bases at J; junction bases unmatched: 7. This CDR3 spans 14 amino acids.

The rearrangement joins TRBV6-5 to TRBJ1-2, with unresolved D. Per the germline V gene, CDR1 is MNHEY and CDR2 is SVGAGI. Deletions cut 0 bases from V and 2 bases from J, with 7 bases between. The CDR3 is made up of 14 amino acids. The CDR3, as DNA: TGTGCCAGCAGTTACTCGACGGCCAACTATGGCTACACCTTC. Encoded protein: CASSYSTANYGYTF.

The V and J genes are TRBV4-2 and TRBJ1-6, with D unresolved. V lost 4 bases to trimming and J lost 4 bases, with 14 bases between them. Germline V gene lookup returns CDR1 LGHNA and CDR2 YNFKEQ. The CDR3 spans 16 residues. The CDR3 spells CASSRQGDTYNSPLHF. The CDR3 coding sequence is TGTGCCAGCAGCCGCCAAGGAGACACGTATAATTCACCCCTCCACTTT.

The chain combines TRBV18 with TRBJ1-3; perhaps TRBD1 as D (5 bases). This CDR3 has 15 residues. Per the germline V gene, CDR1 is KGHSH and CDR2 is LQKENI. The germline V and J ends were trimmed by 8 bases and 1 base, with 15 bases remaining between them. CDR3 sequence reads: CASTHLGGSGNTIYF. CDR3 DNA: TGTGCCAGCACACACCTCGGGGGATCTGGAAACACCATATATTTT.